This T cell receptor beta chain was recovered during a study of CD8+ T cells in alopecia areata. CDR3 length: 14 amino acids. With V trimmed by 5 bases and J by 10 bases, 6 bases remained unmatched. CDR1 SGHTA and CDR2 FQGNSA come from the germline V gene. Extraction and reverse transcription of RNA yielded cDNA as the sequencing template. Generated by immunoSEQ multiplex PCR, the TCRdb table keeps only in-frame clones and is missing some. The data show under 70,000 clones, roughly 61% seen once. Sample: CD8+ T cells sorted from blood, taken at week 0. The TCR was taken from a human donor with alopecia areata. The V and J genes are TRBV7-2 and TRBJ2-1; 12 bases fit TRBD2. CDR3 nucleotides: TGTGCCAGCAGCCCTAGACTAGCGGGAGACGAGCAGTTCTTC. It codes for CASSPRLAGDEQFF.